One sample yielded the 11 T cell receptor beta chains listed below, sequenced in a study of shared clonotypes between healthy human individuals. The method was immunoSEQ multiplex PCR; TCRdb's version includes in-frame clones alone and lacks a portion of them. The sample lists 400,000 to 600,000 clones; 75% to 80% were seen once. Specimen: PBMCs. Source of these receptors: a woman aged 40 to 50 in good health. Some clones in this sample may be carry-over from other donors' samples.

The J gene is TRBJ2-2, the V gene TRBV6-6; TRBD2 is a possible D gene (5 bases). V lost 4 bases and J lost 7, with 13 bases in between. Germline-derived CDR1 and CDR2 are MNHNY and SVGAGI (reference sequence). The CDR3 extends over 14 amino acids. CDR3 sequence reads: CASSSPTEGGELFF. The CDR3 nucleotides are TGTGCCAGCAGTTCCCCTACCGAGGGCGGGGAGCTGTTTTTT.

This clone was seen a single time. The rearrangement joins TRBV7-2 to TRBJ2-7; 11 nucleotides match TRBD2. The CDR3 contains 15 residues. Per the germline V gene, CDR1 is SGHTA and CDR2 is FQGNSA. The J segment lost 5 bases and the V segment lost 6 bases, leaving 9 bases of the junction unmatched. The CDR3 DNA reads as TGTGCCAGCAGTAGATCTAGCGGGGGGCCGAACGAGCAGTACTTC. The encoded protein is CASSRSSGGPNEQYF.

Points on this clone: Other nucleotide sequences in the sample specify the same CDR3. The J gene is TRBJ2-7, the V gene TRBV2, with 7 bases fitting TRBD1. The CDR3 loop spans 12 amino acids. Trimming removed 5 bases from V and 2 bases from J; junction bases left unmatched: 0. Germline-derived CDR1 and CDR2 are SNHLY and FYNNEI. The CDR3: CASSTGAYEQYF. CDR3 DNA sequence: TGTGCCAGCAGTACAGGGGCCTACGAGCAGTACTTC.

This sequence joins TRBV4-2 and TRBJ2-7; either TRBD1 or TRBD2 may supply D (5 bases each). With 5 bases removed from V and 2 bases from J, the gap between germline ends came to 13 bases. In germline, CDR1 is LGHNA, CDR2 YNFKEQ. The CDR3 covers 14 residues. The CDR3 loop is CASSLNGAAYEQYF. CDR3 sequence (DNA): TGTGCCAGCAGCTTAAACGGGGCCGCCTACGAGCAGTACTTC.

The gene calls are TRBV4-2 and TRBJ2-5; D is perhaps TRBD2 (6 bases). V lost 1 base and J lost 7, with 19 bases in between. Per the germline V gene, CDR1 is LGHNA and CDR2 is YNFKEQ. The CDR3 extends over 16 amino acids. CDR3 DNA: TGTGCCAGCAGCCAAGTAGGGGAGGAAGCGGTAGGGACCCAGTACTTC. It encodes CASSQVGEEAVGTQYF.

This clone was counted between two and nine times. The chain employs TRBV28 and TRBJ1-5; 7 bases line up with TRBD1. V shed 5 bases and J 5 bases; nucleotides not matched to a gene: 3. Looked up from germline, CDR1 is MDHEN and CDR2 is SYDVKM. This CDR3 is built from 13 residues. The CDR3 is CASSTTGDQPQHF. CDR3 coding DNA: TGTGCCAGCAGTACTACAGGGGATCAGCCCCAGCATTTT.

As to this clone: This sample includes further DNA sequences coding for the same CDR3. This rearrangement joins TRBV29-1 to TRBJ2-2, with TRBD1 matching 9 bases. The J segment lost 1 base and the V segment lost 7 bases, leaving 1 base of the junction unmatched. The CDR3 totals 13 residues. From germline, CDR1 is SQVTM and CDR2 ANQGSEA. The CDR3 sequence: CSADRGNTGELFF. The CDR3 nucleotides read TGCAGCGCGGACAGGGGGAACACCGGGGAGCTGTTTTTT.

The V and J genes are TRBV7-2 and TRBJ2-6; no clear D. CDR3 size: 13 residues. Germline lookup yields CDR1 SGHTA and CDR2 FQGNSA. Trimming pared 10 bases from V and 0 bases from J, leaving 7 bases between. This chain's CDR3 is CATHNSGANVLTF. In DNA, the CDR3 is TGTGCCACGCACAACTCTGGGGCCAACGTCCTGACTTTC.

This chain connects TRBV5-4 to TRBJ2-3; 8 positions match TRBD1. Germline loops: CDR1 SGHNT, CDR2 YYREEE (reference sequence). This CDR3 comprises 16 residues. The V gene end was trimmed by 0 bases and the J gene end by 0 bases; junction bases not matched to a gene: 3. CDR3 in DNA: TGTGCCAGCAGCTTGGTAGGACAGGGTAGCACAGATACGCAGTATTTT. Its protein product is CASSLVGQGSTDTQYF.

This clone was observed once. The chain carries TRBV5-1 and TRBJ2-2, with 10 nucleotides matching TRBD2. Germline assignment: CDR1 SGHRS and CDR2 YFSETQ. The junction had 4 bases not matched to a gene; V was cut back by 5 bases and J by 6 bases. The CDR3 is made up of 14 amino acids. The CDR3, as DNA: TGCGCCAGCAGAGAGCGGGAGGGGGCCGGGGAGCTGTTTTTT. Its protein product is CASREREGAGELFF.

This chain links TRBV2 with TRBJ1-6; D possibly corresponds to TRBD1 (5 bases). CDR1 is SNHLY, CDR2 FYNNEI, per germline. Trimming removed 7 bases at V and 7 bases at J, with 17 bases between. This CDR3 has 15 residues. For the CDR3, the DNA is TGTGCCAGCACCCGGACGGGGGGGGTAAATTCACCCCTCCACTTT. Its translation: CASTRTGGVNSPLHF.